This T cell receptor beta chain originates from a study of cytomegalovirus exposure and HLA in healthy donors. Though nominally healthy at sampling, donors likely had unrecorded immune exposures. 60 Vbeta and 13 Jbeta primers were used in PCR. Measured with immunoSEQ multiplex PCR; TCRdb has only the in-frame clones, and not every one. The data hold approximately 130,000 clones, with more than 65% observed a single time. A word on this clone: The target antigen is unknown. An end of the junction does not agree with germline; a read error may underlie this.

Study-level findings and limits: It was about 150 TCR beta chains that were listed as cytomegalovirus-associated.

Germline CDR1 SEHNR, CDR2 FQNEAQ (reference sequence). The CDR3 is made up of 14 amino acids. The receptor was derived from a woman in her fifties or sixties in good health and CMV-seropositive. Input material: PBMCs. The V gene is TRBV7-9, the J gene TRBJ1-6; maybe TRBD1 (5 bases). The CDR3 DNA reads TGTTCCAGCAGCCTTGAAAGGGGTAGTTCACCCCTCCACTTT. Amino acids: CSSSLERGSSPLHF.